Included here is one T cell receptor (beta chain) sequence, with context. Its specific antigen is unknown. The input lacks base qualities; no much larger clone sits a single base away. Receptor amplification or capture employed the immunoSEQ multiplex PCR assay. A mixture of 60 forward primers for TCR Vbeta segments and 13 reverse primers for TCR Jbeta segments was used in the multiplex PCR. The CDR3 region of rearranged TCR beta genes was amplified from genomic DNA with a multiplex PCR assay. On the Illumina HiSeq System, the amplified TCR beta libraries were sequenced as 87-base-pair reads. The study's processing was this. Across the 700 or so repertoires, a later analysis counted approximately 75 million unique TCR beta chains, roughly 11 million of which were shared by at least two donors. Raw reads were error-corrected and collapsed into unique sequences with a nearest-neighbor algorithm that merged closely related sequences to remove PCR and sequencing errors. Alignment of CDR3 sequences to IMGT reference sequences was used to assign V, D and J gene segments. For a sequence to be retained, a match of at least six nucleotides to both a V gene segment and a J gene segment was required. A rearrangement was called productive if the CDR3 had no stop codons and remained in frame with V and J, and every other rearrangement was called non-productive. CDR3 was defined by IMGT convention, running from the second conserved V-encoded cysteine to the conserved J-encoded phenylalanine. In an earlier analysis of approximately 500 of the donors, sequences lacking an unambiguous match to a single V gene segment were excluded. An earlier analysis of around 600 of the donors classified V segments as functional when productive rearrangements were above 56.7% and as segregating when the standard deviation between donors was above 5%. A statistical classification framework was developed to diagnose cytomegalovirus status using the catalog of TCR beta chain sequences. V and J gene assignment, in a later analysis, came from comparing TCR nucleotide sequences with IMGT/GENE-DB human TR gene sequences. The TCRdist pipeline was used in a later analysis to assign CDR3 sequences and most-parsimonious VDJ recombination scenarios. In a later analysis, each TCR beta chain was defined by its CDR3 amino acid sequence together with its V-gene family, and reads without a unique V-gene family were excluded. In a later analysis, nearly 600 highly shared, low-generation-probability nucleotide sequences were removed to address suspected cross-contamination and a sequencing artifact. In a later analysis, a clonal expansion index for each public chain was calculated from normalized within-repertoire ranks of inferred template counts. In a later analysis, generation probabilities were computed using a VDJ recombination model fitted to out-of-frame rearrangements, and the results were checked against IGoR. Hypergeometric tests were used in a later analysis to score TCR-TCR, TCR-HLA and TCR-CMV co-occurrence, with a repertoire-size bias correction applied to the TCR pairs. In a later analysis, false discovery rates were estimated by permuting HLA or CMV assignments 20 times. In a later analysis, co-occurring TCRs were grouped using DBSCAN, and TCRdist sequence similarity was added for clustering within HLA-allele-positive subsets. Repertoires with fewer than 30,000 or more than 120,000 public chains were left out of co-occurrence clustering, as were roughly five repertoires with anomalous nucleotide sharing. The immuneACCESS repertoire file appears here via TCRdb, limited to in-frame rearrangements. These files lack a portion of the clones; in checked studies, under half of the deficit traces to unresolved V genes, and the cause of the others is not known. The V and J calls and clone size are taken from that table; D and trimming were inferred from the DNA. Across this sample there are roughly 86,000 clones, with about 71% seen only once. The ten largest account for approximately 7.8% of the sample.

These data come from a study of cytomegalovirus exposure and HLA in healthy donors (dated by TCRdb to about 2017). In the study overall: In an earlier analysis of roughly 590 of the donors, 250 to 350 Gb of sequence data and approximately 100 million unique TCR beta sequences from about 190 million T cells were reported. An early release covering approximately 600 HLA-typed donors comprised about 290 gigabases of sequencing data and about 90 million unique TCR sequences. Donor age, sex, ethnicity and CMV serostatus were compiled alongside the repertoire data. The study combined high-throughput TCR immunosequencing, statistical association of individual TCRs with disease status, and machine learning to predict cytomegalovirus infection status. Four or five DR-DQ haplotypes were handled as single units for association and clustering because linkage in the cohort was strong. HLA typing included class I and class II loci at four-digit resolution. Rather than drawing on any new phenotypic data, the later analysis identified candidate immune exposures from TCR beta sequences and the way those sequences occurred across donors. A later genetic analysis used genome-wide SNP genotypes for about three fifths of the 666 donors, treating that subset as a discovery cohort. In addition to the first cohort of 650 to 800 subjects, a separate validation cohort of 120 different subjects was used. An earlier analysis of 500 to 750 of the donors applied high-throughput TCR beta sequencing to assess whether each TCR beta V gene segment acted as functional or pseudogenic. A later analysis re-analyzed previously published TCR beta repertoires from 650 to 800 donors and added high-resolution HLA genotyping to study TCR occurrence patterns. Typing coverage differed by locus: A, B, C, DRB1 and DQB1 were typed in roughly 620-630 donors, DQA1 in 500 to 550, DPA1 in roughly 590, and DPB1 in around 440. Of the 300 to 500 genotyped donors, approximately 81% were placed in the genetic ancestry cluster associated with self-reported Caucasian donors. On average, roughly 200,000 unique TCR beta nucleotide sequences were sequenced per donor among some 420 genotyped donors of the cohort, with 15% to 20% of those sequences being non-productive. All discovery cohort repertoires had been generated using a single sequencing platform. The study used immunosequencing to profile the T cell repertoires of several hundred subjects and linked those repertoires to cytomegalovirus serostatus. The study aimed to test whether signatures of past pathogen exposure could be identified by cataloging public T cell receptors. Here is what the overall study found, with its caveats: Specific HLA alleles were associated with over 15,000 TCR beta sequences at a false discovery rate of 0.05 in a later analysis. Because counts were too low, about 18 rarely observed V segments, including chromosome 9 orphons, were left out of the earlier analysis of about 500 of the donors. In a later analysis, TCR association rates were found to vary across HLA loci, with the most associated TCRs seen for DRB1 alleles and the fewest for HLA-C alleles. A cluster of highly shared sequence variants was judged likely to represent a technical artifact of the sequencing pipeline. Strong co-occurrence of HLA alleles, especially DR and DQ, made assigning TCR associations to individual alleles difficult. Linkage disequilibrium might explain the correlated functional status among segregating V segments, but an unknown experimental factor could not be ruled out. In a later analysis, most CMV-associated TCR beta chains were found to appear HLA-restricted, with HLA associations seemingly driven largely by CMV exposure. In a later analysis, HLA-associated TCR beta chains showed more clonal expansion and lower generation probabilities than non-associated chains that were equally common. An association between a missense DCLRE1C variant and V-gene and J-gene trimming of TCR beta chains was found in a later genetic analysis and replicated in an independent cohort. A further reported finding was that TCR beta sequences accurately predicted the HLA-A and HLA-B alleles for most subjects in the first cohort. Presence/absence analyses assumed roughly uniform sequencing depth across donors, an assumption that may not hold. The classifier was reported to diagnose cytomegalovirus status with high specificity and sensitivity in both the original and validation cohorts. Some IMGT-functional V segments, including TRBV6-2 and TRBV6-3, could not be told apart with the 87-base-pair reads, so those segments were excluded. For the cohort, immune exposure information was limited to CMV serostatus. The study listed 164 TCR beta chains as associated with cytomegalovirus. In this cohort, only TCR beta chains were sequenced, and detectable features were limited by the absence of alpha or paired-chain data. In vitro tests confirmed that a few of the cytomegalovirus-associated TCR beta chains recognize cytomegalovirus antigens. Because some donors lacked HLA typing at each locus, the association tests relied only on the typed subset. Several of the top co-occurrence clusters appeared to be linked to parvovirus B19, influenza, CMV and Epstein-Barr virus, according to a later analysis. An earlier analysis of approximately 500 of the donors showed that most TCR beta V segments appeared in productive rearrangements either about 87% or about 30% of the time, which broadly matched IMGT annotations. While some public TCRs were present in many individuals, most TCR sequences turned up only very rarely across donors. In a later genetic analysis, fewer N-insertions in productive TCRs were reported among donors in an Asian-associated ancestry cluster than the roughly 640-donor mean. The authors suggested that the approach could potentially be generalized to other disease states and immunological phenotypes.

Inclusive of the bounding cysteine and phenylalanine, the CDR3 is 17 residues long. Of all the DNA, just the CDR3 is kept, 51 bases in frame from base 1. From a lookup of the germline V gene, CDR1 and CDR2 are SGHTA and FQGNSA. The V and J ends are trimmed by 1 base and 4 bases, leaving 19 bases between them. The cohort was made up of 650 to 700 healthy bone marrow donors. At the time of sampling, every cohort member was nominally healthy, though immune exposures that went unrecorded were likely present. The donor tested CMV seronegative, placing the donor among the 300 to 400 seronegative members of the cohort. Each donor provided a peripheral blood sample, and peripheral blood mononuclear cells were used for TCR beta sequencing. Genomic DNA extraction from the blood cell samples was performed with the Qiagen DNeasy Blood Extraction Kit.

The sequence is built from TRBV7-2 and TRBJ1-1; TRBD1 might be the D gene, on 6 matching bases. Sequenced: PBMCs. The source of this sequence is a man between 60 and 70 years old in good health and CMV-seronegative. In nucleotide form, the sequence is TGTGCCAGCAGCTTAGAACAGGGCCCCCTCTTTACCACTGAAGCTTTCTTT. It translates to CASSLEQGPLFTTEAFF.